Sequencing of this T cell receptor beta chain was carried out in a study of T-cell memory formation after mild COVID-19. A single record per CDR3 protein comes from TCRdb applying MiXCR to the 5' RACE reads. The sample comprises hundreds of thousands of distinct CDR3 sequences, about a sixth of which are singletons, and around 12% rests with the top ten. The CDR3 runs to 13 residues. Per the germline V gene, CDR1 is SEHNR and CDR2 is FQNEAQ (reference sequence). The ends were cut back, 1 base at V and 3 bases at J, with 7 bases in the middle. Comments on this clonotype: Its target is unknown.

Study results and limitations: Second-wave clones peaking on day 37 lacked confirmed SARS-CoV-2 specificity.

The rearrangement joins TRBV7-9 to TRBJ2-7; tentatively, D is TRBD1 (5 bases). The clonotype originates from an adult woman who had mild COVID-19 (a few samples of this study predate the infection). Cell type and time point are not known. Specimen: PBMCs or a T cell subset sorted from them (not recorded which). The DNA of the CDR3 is TGTGCCAGCAGCTTAGAGGGGCACTACGAGCAGTACTTC. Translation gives CASSLEGHYEQYF.